The clone carrying this T cell receptor (beta chain) has ten or more counts. Its target is unknown. Germline V gene sequence: CDR1 MDHEN, CDR2 SYDVKM. The V end lost 9 bases, the J end lost 4 bases, and 12 bases lay between the germline ends. CDR3 size: 13 residues. TCRdb independently ran MiXCR on the reads; one entry per CDR3 protein. The repertoire holds about 680,000 distinct CDR3 sequences, with 20% to 30% as singletons. The data were obtained in a study of T cell repertoires in cytomegalovirus infection. Whole-study context: It was the public TCR beta signatures that indicated both CMV infection and matching HLA type.

Study-wide results and limits: The response measured ex vivo was dominated by TCR beta clonotypes (HLA-C-restricted and CMV-specific).

Material: CD8+ T cells from PBMCs. The sequence came from a human donor in good health (CMV status not recorded). Some clones in this sample may be carry-over from other donors' samples. The rearrangement links TRBV28 to TRBJ1-4; TRBD1 is a possible D gene (6 bases). CDR3 sequence: CASTEGGNEKLFF. The CDR3 DNA follows: TGTGCCAGTACTGAGGGGGGTAATGAAAAACTGTTTTTT.